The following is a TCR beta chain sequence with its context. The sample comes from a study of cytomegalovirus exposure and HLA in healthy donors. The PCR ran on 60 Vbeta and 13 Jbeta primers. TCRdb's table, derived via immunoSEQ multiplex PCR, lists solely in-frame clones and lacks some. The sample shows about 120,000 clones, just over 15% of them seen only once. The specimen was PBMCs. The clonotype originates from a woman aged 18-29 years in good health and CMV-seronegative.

CDR3 sequence (DNA): TGTGCCAGCAGTTTCCTCGGACTAGCGGGAGGTGGAGAGACCCAGTACTTC. It encodes CASSFLGLAGGGETQYF. The V gene is TRBV27, the J gene TRBJ2-5; 14 nucleotides match TRBD2. CDR1 is MNHEY and CDR2 is SMNVEV in the germline V gene (reference sequence). The ends lost 3 bases at V and 4 bases at J; junction bases unmatched: 7. This CDR3 has 17 amino acids.